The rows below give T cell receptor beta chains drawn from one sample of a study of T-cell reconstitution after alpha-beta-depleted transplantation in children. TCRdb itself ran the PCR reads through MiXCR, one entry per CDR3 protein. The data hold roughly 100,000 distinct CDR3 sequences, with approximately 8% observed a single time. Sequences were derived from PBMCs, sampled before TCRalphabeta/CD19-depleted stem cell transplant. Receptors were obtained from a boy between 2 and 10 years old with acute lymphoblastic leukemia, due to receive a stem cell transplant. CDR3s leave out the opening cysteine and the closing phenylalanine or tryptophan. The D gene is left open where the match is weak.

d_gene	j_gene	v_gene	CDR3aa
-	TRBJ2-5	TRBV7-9	ASSLDWTYQETQY
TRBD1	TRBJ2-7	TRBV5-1	ASSLLLTGGEGEQY
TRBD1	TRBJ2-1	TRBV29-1	SVEPPTGGTYNEQF
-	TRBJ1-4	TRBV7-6	ASSLAPVPTLSGEKLF
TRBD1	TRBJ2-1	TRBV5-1	ASSSRDRVYNEQF
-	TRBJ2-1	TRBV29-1	SVFEGYSSYNEQF
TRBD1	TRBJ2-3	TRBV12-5	ASSTGGATDTQY
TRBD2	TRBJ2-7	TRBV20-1	SARDTGPSGATYEQY
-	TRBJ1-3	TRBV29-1	SVEPRTDTIY
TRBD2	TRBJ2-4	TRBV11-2	ASSLGGGGPEAKNIQY
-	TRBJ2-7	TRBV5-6	ASSPQGTTYEQY
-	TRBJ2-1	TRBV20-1	SARGYLGGSSYNEQF
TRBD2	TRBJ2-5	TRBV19	ASSTTSGGRETQY
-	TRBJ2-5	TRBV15	ATREVPQETQY
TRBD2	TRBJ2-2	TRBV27	ASSPYGAGGSGELF
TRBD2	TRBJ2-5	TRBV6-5	ASTSGGVVYETQY
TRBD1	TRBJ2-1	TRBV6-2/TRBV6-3	ASTPGDRVLGEQF
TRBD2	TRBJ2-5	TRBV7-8	ASSLVIMSLAGGFQETQY
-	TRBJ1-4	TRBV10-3	AISEGRNEKLF
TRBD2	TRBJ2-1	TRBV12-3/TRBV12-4	ASRTSGAAYNEQF
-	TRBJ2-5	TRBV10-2	ASSDMDSRETQY
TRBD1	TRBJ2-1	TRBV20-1	SARPAGDRVIPSYNEQF
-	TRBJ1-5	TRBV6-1	ASSGESRSQH
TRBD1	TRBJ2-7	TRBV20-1	SARAGTGDYEQY
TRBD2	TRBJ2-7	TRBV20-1	SANLAGEISSSYEQY
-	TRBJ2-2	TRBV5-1	ASIPDLNTGELF
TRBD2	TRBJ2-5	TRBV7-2	ASSPGLVWETQY
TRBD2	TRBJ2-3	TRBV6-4	ASSENEASGPDTQY
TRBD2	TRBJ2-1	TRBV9	ASSVGLAGGLEQF
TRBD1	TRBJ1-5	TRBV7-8	ASSLFSRQGSSNQPQH
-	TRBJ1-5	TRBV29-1	SVYFDGQPQH
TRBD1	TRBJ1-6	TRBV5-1	ASSVGQGENSPLH
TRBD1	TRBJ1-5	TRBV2	ASTLLTGNQPQH
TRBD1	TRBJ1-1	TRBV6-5	ASTETGSHTEAF
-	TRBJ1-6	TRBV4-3	ASSQVSGGEWLIHSPLH
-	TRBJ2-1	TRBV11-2	ASSPTAGSYNEQF
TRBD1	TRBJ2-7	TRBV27	ASSPGGGRDPYEQY
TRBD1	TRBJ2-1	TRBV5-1	ASSLGTGWYNEQF
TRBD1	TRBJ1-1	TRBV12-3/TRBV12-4	ASSTRGWAEAF
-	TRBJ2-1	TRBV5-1	ASSITTDNEQF